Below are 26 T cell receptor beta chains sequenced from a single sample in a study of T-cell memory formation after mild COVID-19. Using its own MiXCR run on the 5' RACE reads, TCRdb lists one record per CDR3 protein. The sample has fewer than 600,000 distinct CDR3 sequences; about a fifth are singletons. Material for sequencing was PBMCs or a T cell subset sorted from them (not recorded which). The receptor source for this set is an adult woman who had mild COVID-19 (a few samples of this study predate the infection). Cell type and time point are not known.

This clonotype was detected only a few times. The CDR3, as DNA: TGTGCCATCAGTACGGCGGGACTAGATCCCTACGAGCAGTACTTC. As protein: CAISTAGLDPYEQYF. The chain is built from TRBV10-3 and TRBJ2-7; TRBD2 matches at 8 bases. Trimming took 5 bases from V and 2 from J; bases not matched to a gene: 8. This CDR3 spans 15 amino acids. Per the germline V gene, CDR1 is ENHRY and CDR2 is SYGVKD.

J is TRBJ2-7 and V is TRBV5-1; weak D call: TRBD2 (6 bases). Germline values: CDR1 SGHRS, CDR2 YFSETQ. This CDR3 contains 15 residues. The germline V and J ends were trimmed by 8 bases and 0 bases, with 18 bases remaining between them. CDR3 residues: CASDQGLRISYEQYF. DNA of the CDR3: TGCGCCAGTGATCAGGGACTTCGTATCTCCTACGAGCAGTACTTC.

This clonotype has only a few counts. CDR3 sequence reads: CATSDPGLAVEQFF. CDR3 nucleotide sequence: TGTGCCACCAGTGATCCGGGACTAGCGGTTGAGCAGTTCTTC. This chain uses TRBV24-1 with TRBJ2-1, with TRBD2 matching 11 bases. The germline gives CDR1 KGHDR, CDR2 SFDVKD. The CDR3 spans 14 residues. With V trimmed by 3 bases and J by 9 bases, 3 bases remained unmatched.

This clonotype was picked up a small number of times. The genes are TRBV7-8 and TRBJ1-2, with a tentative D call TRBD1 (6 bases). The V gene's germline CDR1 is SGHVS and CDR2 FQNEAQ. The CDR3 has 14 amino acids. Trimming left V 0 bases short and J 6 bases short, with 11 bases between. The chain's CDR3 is CASSLASQGDGYTF. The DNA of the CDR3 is TGTGCCAGCAGCTTAGCGTCACAGGGCGATGGCTACACCTTC. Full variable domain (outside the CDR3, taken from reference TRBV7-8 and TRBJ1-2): GAGVSQSPRYKVAKRGQDVALRCDPISGHVSLFWYQQALGQGPEFLTYFQNEAQLDKSGLPSDRFFAERPEGSVSTLKIQRTQQEDSAVYLCASSLASQGDGYTFGSGTRLTVV.

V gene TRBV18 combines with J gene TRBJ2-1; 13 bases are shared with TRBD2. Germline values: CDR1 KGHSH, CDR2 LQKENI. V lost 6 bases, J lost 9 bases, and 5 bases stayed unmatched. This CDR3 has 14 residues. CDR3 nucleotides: TGTGCCAGCTCCCAGGGACTAGCGGGACGTGAGCAGTTCTTC. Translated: CASSQGLAGREQFF.

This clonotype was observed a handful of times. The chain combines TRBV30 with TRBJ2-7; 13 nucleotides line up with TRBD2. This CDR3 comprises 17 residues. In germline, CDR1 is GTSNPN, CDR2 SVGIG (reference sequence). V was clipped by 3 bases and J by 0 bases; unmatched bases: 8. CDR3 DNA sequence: TGTGCCTGGAGCGGACTAGCGGGGGCCAAGAGCTCCTACGAGCAGTACTTC. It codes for CAWSGLAGAKSSYEQYF.

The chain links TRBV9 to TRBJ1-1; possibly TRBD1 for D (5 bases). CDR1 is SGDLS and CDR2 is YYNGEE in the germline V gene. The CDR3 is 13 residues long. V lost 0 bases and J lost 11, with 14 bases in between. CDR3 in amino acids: CASSVATGVQAFF. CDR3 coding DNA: TGTGCCAGCAGCGTAGCTACGGGGGTTCAGGCTTTCTTT.

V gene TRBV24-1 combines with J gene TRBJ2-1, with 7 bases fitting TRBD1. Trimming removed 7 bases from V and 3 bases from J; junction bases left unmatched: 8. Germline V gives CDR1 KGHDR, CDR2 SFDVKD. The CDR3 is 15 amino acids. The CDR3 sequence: CATSAVRDSYNEQFF. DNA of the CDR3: TGTGCCACCAGCGCCGTCCGGGACAGCTACAATGAGCAGTTCTTC.

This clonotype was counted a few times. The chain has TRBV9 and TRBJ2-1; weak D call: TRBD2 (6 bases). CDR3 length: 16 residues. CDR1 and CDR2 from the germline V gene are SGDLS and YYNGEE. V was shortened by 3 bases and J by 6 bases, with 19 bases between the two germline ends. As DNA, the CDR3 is TGTGCCAGCAGCGCACCGACTAGTTACTCGGGCAATGAGCAGTTCTTC. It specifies CASSAPTSYSGNEQFF.

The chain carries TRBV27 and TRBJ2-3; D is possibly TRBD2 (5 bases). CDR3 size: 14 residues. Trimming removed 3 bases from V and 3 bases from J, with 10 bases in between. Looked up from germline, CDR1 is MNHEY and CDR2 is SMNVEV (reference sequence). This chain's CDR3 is CASSFRLATDTQYF. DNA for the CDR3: TGTGCCAGCAGTTTTCGGCTAGCTACAGATACGCAGTATTTT.

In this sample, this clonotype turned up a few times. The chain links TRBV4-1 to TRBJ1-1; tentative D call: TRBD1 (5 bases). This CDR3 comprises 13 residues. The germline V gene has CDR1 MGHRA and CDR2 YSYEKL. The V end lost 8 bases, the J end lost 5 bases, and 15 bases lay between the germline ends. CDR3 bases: TGCGCCAGCTCGGGACCGAGGGGTACTGAAGCTTTCTTT. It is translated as CASSGPRGTEAFF.

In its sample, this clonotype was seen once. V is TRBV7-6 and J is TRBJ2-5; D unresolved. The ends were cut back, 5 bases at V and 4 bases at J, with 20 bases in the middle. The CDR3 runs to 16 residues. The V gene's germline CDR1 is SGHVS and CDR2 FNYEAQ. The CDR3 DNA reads TGTGCCAGCAGCCGCCGACTCGCGACTTGGGGAGAGACCCAGTACTTC. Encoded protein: CASSRRLATWGETQYF.

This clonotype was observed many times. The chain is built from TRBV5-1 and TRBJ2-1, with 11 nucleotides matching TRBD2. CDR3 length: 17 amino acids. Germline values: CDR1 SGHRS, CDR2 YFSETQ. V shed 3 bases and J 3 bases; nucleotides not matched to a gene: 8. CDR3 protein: CASSSVGLAAFYNEQFF. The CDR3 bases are TGCGCCAGCAGCTCGGTGGGACTAGCGGCATTCTACAATGAGCAGTTCTTC.

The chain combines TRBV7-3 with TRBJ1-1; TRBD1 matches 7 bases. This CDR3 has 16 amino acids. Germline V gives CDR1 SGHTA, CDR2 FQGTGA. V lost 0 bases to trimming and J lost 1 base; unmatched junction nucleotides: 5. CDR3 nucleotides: TGTGCCAGCAGCTTAACCCAGACAGGGCGGAACACTGAAGCTTTCTTT. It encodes CASSLTQTGRNTEAFF.

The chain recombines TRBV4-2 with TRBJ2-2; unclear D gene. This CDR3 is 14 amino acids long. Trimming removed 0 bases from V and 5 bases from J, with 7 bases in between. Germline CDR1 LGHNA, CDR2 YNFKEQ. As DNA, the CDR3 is TGTGCCAGCAGCCAAGATGGCTTAACCGGGGAGCTGTTTTTT. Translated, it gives CASSQDGLTGELFF.

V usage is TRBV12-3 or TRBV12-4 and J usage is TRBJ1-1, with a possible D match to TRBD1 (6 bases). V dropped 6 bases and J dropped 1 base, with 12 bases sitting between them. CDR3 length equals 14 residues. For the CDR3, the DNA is TGTGCCAGCAGCATCAGGGGCCGGAACACTGAAGCTTTCTTT. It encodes CASSIRGRNTEAFF.

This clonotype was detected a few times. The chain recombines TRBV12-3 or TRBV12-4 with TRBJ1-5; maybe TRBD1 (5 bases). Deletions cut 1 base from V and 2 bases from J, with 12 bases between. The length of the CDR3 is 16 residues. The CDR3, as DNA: TGTGCCAGCAGTTTAGAATACAGGAGGGGCAATCAGCCCCAGCATTTT. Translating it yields CASSLEYRRGNQPQHF.

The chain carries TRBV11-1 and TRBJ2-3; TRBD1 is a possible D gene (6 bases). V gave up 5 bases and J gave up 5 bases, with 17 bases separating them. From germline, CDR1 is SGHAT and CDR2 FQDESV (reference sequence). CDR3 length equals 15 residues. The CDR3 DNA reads TGTGCCAGCAGCCCTCCAGGGGTAGGTGGAGATACGCAGTATTTT. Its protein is CASSPPGVGGDTQYF.

This CDR3 reads CSAPASVNIQYF. For the CDR3, the DNA is TGCAGTGCTCCGGCCTCTGTTAACATTCAGTACTTC. The genes are TRBV20-1 and TRBJ2-4; D remains unclear. CDR1 and CDR2 from the germline V gene are DFQATT and SNEGSKA (reference sequence). This CDR3 has 12 residues. V was shortened by 5 bases and J by 7 bases, with 12 bases between the two germline ends.

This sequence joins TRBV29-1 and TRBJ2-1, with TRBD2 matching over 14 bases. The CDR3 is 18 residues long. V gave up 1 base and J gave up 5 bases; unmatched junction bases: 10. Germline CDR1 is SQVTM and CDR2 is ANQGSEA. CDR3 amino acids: CSVEGVRRLAGGNNEQFF. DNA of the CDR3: TGCAGCGTTGAAGGTGTGAGAAGACTAGCGGGGGGGAACAATGAGCAGTTCTTC.

The CDR3 coding sequence is TGTGCCAGCAGTGGACCGGGACCGCCACTTCATGGCTACACCTTC. This encodes CASSGPGPPLHGYTF. The chain has TRBV12-3 or TRBV12-4 and TRBJ1-2; D may be TRBD1 (5 bases). The CDR3 has 15 amino acids. Trimming took off 5 bases at V and 6 bases at J, with 19 bases between the two ends.

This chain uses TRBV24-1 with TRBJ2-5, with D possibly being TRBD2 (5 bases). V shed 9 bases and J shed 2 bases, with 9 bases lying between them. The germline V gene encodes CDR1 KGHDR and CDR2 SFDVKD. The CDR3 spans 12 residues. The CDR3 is CATATSQETQYF. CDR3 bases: TGTGCCACCGCAACTAGTCAAGAGACCCAGTACTTC.

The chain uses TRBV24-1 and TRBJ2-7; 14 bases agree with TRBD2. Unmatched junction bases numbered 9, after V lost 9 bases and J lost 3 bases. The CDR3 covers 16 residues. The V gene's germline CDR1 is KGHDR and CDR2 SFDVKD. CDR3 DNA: TGTGCCACCGCAGCTTCCGGGACTAGCGGGGGCTACGAGCAGTACTTC. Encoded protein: CATAASGTSGGYEQYF.

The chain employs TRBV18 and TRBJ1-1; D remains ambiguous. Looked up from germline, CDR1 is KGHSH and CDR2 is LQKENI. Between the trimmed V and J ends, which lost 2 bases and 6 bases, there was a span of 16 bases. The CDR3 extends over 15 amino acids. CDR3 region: CASSPGLEALAEAFF. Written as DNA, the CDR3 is TGTGCCAGCTCACCAGGTCTCGAGGCTCTCGCTGAAGCTTTCTTT.

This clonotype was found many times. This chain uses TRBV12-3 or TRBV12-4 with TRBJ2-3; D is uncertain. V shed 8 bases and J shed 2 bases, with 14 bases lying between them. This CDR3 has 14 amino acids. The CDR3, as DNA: TGTGCCAGCTCGCGGACGGTAGCCACAGATACGCAGTATTTT. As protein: CASSRTVATDTQYF.

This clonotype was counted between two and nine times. Here the CDR3 reads CASSLEGSGRDYSYNEQFF. The CDR3 DNA is TGTGCCAGCAGCTTAGAGGGTAGCGGGAGGGATTACTCCTACAATGAGCAGTTCTTC. The chain uses TRBV7-9 and TRBJ2-1; TRBD2 matches 11 bases. V gave up 1 base and J gave up 0 bases; unmatched junction bases: 8. The CDR3 is 19 residues long. CDR1 is SEHNR, CDR2 FQNEAQ, per germline (reference sequence).